These T cell receptor beta chains were read from a single sample in a study of early T cells in non-severe SARS-CoV-2 infection. TCRdb re-called the 5' RACE reads with MiXCR, one entry per CDR3 protein. Here the sample spans approximately 33,000 distinct CDR3 sequences, roughly 4% being singletons. Sequencing input: whole blood. The receptor set was obtained from an adult who was a healthcare worker with PCR-confirmed SARS-CoV-2 infection or an uninfected control (not recorded which). Both conserved end residues are part of each CDR3. Each record gives: J gene, clone size, V gene, D gene, CDR3 protein, CDR3 DNA. D genes are given only for firm matches. For some rows the clone size is stated as once, few or many, or as a class when expanded; others skip it.

j_call: TRBJ2-3; clone_size: many; v_call: TRBV20-1; d_call: TRBD2; cdr3_aa: CSAGRLAGGLSDTQYF; cdr3_nt: TGCAGTGCTGGAAGACTAGCGGGAGGCTTATCAGATACGCAGTATTTT
j_call: TRBJ1-4; clone_size: few; v_call: TRBV20-1; d_call: TRBD1; cdr3_aa: CSTGDPTQNEKLFF; cdr3_nt: TGCAGTACAGGGGACCCTACACAAAATGAAAAACTGTTTTTT
j_call: TRBJ2-2; clone_size: many; v_call: TRBV29-1; d_call: NA; cdr3_aa: CSVRENTGELFF; cdr3_nt: TGCAGCGTTCGGGAGAACACCGGGGAGCTGTTTTTT
j_call: TRBJ2-3; clone_size: NA; v_call: TRBV6-2/TRBV6-3; d_call: NA; cdr3_aa: CASSYGGPPTDTQYF; cdr3_nt: TGTGCCAGCAGTTACGGGGGGCCCCCCACAGATACGCAGTATTTT
j_call: TRBJ2-3; clone_size: many; v_call: TRBV5-6; d_call: TRBD2; cdr3_aa: CASSFKTGGVTDTQYF; cdr3_nt: TGTGCCAGCAGCTTTAAAACGGGAGGGGTCACAGATACGCAGTATTTT
j_call: TRBJ2-3; clone_size: many; v_call: TRBV27; d_call: TRBD2; cdr3_aa: CASSLSLWGRATDTQYF; cdr3_nt: TGTGCCAGCAGTTTATCCCTGTGGGGGAGGGCCACAGATACGCAGTATTTT
j_call: TRBJ1-6; clone_size: many; v_call: TRBV5-8; d_call: NA; cdr3_aa: CASSLYGGSNSPLHF; cdr3_nt: TGTGCCAGCAGCTTGTATGGGGGTTCTAATTCACCCCTCCACTTT
j_call: TRBJ2-1; clone_size: NA; v_call: TRBV29-1; d_call: NA; cdr3_aa: CSVVQGEQFF; cdr3_nt: TGCAGCGTTGTGCAAGGAGAGCAGTTCTTC
j_call: TRBJ1-5; clone_size: many; v_call: TRBV7-8; d_call: NA; cdr3_aa: CASSRDLNQPQHF; cdr3_nt: TGTGCCAGCAGCCGGGACCTCAATCAGCCCCAGCATTTT
j_call: TRBJ1-4; clone_size: many; v_call: TRBV6-6; d_call: NA; cdr3_aa: CASKGYEDREKLFF; cdr3_nt: TGTGCCAGCAAAGGGTATGAGGACAGAGAAAAACTGTTTTTT
j_call: TRBJ2-3; clone_size: many; v_call: TRBV20-1; d_call: NA; cdr3_aa: CSATMDGATDTQYF; cdr3_nt: TGCAGTGCCACAATGGACGGGGCCACAGATACGCAGTATTTT
j_call: TRBJ2-1; clone_size: few; v_call: TRBV6-1; d_call: TRBD1; cdr3_aa: CASSERTGGHNEQFF; cdr3_nt: TGTGCCAGCAGTGAAAGGACAGGGGGCCACAATGAGCAGTTCTTC
j_call: TRBJ2-3; clone_size: many; v_call: TRBV4-2; d_call: NA; cdr3_aa: CASSQELVVDTQYF; cdr3_nt: TGTGCCAGCAGCCAAGAACTAGTGGTGGATACGCAGTATTTT
j_call: TRBJ2-5; clone_size: NA; v_call: TRBV6-2/TRBV6-3; d_call: TRBD1; cdr3_aa: CASNLEDRSIETQYF; cdr3_nt: TGTGCCAGCAACCTCGAGGACAGGTCGATTGAGACCCAGTACTTC
j_call: TRBJ1-1; clone_size: many; v_call: TRBV18; d_call: NA; cdr3_aa: CASSKQTRNTEAFF; cdr3_nt: TGTGCCAGCTCGAAACAAACAAGGAACACTGAAGCTTTCTTT
j_call: TRBJ2-4; clone_size: many; v_call: TRBV29-1; d_call: NA; cdr3_aa: CSVEKGPKNIQYF; cdr3_nt: TGCAGCGTAGAGAAGGGGCCCAAAAACATTCAGTACTTC
j_call: TRBJ1-5; clone_size: many; v_call: TRBV27; d_call: NA; cdr3_aa: CASSLWTDQPQHF; cdr3_nt: TGTGCCAGCAGTTTATGGACAGATCAGCCCCAGCATTTT
j_call: TRBJ1-4; clone_size: many; v_call: TRBV27; d_call: NA; cdr3_aa: CASRVGRDNEKLFF; cdr3_nt: TGTGCCAGCAGGGTTGGCAGGGACAATGAAAAACTGTTTTTT
j_call: TRBJ2-2; clone_size: many; v_call: TRBV7-8; d_call: NA; cdr3_aa: CASSFRGEGARTGELFF; cdr3_nt: TGTGCCAGCAGCTTCCGCGGGGAGGGGGCCCGGACCGGGGAGCTGTTTTTT
j_call: TRBJ1-4; clone_size: many; v_call: TRBV7-9; d_call: NA; cdr3_aa: CASSTDPAVITTNEKLFF; cdr3_nt: TGTGCCAGCAGCACAGACCCTGCGGTAATAACAACTAATGAAAAACTGTTTTTT
j_call: TRBJ2-4; clone_size: many; v_call: TRBV13; d_call: NA; cdr3_aa: CASSVSVDIQYF; cdr3_nt: TGTGCCAGCAGCGTCTCGGTAGACATTCAGTACTTC
j_call: TRBJ1-2; clone_size: many; v_call: TRBV20-1; d_call: NA; cdr3_aa: CTSWGSYGYTF; cdr3_nt: TGCACGTCTTGGGGTTCCTATGGCTACACCTTC